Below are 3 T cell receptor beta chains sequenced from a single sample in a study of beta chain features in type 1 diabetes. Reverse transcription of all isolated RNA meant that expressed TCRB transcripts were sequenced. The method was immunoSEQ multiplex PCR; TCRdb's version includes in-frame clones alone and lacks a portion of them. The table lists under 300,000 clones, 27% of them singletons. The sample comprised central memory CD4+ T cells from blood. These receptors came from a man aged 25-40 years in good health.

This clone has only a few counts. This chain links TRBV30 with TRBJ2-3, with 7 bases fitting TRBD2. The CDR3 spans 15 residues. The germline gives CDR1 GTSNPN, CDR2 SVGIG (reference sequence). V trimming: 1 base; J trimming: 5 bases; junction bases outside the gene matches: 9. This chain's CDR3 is CAWSGVGGGEDTQYF. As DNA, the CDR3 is TGTGCCTGGAGTGGCGTTGGGGGAGGGGAAGATACGCAGTATTTT.

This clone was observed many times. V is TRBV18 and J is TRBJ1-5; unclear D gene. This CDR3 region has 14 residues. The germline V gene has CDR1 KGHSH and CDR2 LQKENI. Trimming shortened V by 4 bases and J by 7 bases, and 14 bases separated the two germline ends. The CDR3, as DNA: TGTGCCAGCTCACTAATCATGACGGGGCAGCCCCAGCATTTT. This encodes CASSLIMTGQPQHF.

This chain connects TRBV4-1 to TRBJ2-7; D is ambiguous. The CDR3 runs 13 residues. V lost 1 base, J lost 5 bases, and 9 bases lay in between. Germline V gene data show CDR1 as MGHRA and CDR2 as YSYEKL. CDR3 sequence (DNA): TGCGCCAGCAGCCAAGTGGGATGGGACGAGCAGTACTTC. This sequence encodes CASSQVGWDEQYF.